These T cell receptor beta chains were read from a single sample in a study of CD8 T cells in Susac syndrome. One entry per CDR3 protein results from TCRdb running MiXCR on the immunoSEQ multiplex PCR reads. The sample contains 150,000 or so distinct CDR3 sequences, about 95% of which appear only once. Sequencing input: CD4+ T cells from PBMCs. The receptors stem from a human donor with Susac syndrome. The CDR3 runs from the conserved cysteine through the conserved F or W. A D gene is named only where the DNA matches it firmly. Where a row states a size, it is once, few, many or the class of an expanded clone; other rows omit it.

clone size: NA; CDR3 length: 14; J gene: TRBJ2-5; V gene: TRBV11-2; D gene: NA; CDR3 DNA: TGTGCCAGCAGCTTGGCGGCCCATATGCTGGCCCAGTACTTC; CDR3 protein: CASSLAAHMLAQYF
clone size: once; CDR3 length: 12; J gene: TRBJ1-2; V gene: TRBV5-1; D gene: NA; CDR3 DNA: TGCGCCAGCAGCTTGGATCAACGGGGCTACACCTTC; CDR3 protein: CASSLDQRGYTF
clone size: NA; CDR3 length: 15; J gene: TRBJ2-2; V gene: TRBV7-6; D gene: NA; CDR3 DNA: TGTGCCAGCAGCTTGGACGGATCGAACACCGGGGAGCTGTTTTTT; CDR3 protein: CASSLDGSNTGELFF
clone size: NA; CDR3 length: 13; J gene: TRBJ1-4; V gene: TRBV20-1; D gene: TRBD1; CDR3 DNA: TGCAGTGTTGCGACAGGGATAAATGAAAAACTGTTTTTT; CDR3 protein: CSVATGINEKLFF
clone size: NA; CDR3 length: 11; J gene: TRBJ2-5; V gene: TRBV2; D gene: NA; CDR3 DNA: TGTGCCAGCAAAGGGGGGCCTGCCCAGTACTTC; CDR3 protein: CASKGGPAQYF
clone size: NA; CDR3 length: 12; J gene: TRBJ2-1; V gene: TRBV2; D gene: NA; CDR3 DNA: TGTGCCAGCAGAGGCCCTGACAATGAGCAGTTCTTC; CDR3 protein: CASRGPDNEQFF
clone size: NA; CDR3 length: 16; J gene: TRBJ2-5; V gene: TRBV5-4; D gene: TRBD1; CDR3 DNA: TGTGCCAGCAGCCTGCGGACAGGGGGTACTCAAGAGACCCAGTACTTC; CDR3 protein: CASSLRTGGTQETQYF
clone size: NA; CDR3 length: 16; J gene: TRBJ1-2; V gene: TRBV3-1; D gene: NA; CDR3 DNA: TGTGCCAGCAGCCAAGGGGCCGGCCGAGCTAACTATGGCTACACCTTC; CDR3 protein: CASSQGAGRANYGYTF
clone size: NA; CDR3 length: 17; J gene: TRBJ2-1; V gene: TRBV11-1; D gene: TRBD2; CDR3 DNA: TGTGCCAGCAGGTCCGGGACTAGCTATAGCTCCTACAATGAGCAGTTCTTC; CDR3 protein: CASRSGTSYSSYNEQFF
clone size: NA; CDR3 length: 15; J gene: TRBJ2-7; V gene: TRBV20-1; D gene: TRBD2; CDR3 DNA: TGCAGTGCTAGTGATATTAGGGGAGGGTCCTACGAGCAGTACTTC; CDR3 protein: CSASDIRGGSYEQYF
clone size: once; CDR3 length: 16; J gene: TRBJ1-6; V gene: TRBV6-5; D gene: NA; CDR3 DNA: TGTGCCAGCAGTTACTCGACCGGGGCAAATAATTCACCCCTCCACTTT; CDR3 protein: CASSYSTGANNSPLHF
clone size: NA; CDR3 length: 17; J gene: TRBJ2-5; V gene: TRBV6-1; D gene: TRBD2; CDR3 DNA: TGTGCCAGCAGTCCGCATCGGACTAGCCGGGGTCAAGAGACCCAGTACTTC; CDR3 protein: CASSPHRTSRGQETQYF
clone size: NA; CDR3 length: 16; J gene: TRBJ2-5; V gene: TRBV4-1; D gene: NA; CDR3 DNA: TGCGCCAGCAGCCAAGAATGGTCCAGGAAAGGAGAGACCCAGTACTTC; CDR3 protein: CASSQEWSRKGETQYF
clone size: NA; CDR3 length: 17; J gene: TRBJ2-6; V gene: TRBV5-6; D gene: NA; CDR3 DNA: TGTGCCAGCAGCTTCGGGGATAGGGTCTCTGGGGCCAACGTCCTGACTTTC; CDR3 protein: CASSFGDRVSGANVLTF
clone size: once; CDR3 length: 18; J gene: TRBJ1-5; V gene: TRBV19; D gene: TRBD1; CDR3 DNA: TGTGCCAGTAGGTCGACAGGGACAATAGGGTATAGCAATCAGCCCCAGCATTTT; CDR3 protein: CASRSTGTIGYSNQPQHF
clone size: NA; CDR3 length: 15; J gene: TRBJ2-4; V gene: TRBV4-3; D gene: TRBD2; CDR3 DNA: TGCGCCAGCAGCCAAGATAGCGGGGGAGGGGACATTCAGTACTTC; CDR3 protein: CASSQDSGGGDIQYF
clone size: NA; CDR3 length: 12; J gene: TRBJ2-5; V gene: TRBV20-1; D gene: NA; CDR3 DNA: TGCAGTGCCGGGCCCACTCAAGAGACCCAGTACTTC; CDR3 protein: CSAGPTQETQYF
clone size: NA; CDR3 length: 15; J gene: TRBJ2-6; V gene: TRBV14; D gene: NA; CDR3 DNA: TGTGCCAGCGGACCCGAATTAACTGGGGCCAACGTCCTGACTTTC; CDR3 protein: CASGPELTGANVLTF
clone size: NA; CDR3 length: 15; J gene: TRBJ2-5; V gene: TRBV29-1; D gene: NA; CDR3 DNA: TGCAGCGTTGAAAACGCAGGGAAGTACCAAGAGACCCAGTACTTC; CDR3 protein: CSVENAGKYQETQYF
clone size: few; CDR3 length: 14; J gene: TRBJ2-7; V gene: TRBV12-3/TRBV12-4; D gene: TRBD1; CDR3 DNA: TGTGCCAGCACCTGGGGGACAGGCACCTACGAGCAGTACTTC; CDR3 protein: CASTWGTGTYEQYF
clone size: NA; CDR3 length: 12; J gene: TRBJ1-1; V gene: TRBV10-3; D gene: NA; CDR3 DNA: TGTGCCACCGGCTCGTTGAACACTGAAGCTTTCTTT; CDR3 protein: CATGSLNTEAFF
clone size: NA; CDR3 length: 14; J gene: TRBJ1-6; V gene: TRBV25-1; D gene: NA; CDR3 DNA: TGTGCCAGCAGTGGGAGCTCCTATAATTCACCCCTCCACTTT; CDR3 protein: CASSGSSYNSPLHF
clone size: NA; CDR3 length: 15; J gene: TRBJ2-3; V gene: TRBV12-5; D gene: NA; CDR3 DNA: TGTGCTAGTGGTTCATCTAGCGAGTACACAGATACGCAGTATTTT; CDR3 protein: CASGSSSEYTDTQYF
clone size: NA; CDR3 length: 13; J gene: TRBJ2-7; V gene: TRBV20-1; D gene: NA; CDR3 DNA: TGCAGTGCTAGTACGGTTGTGGCCTCCGAGCAGTACTTC; CDR3 protein: CSASTVVASEQYF
clone size: NA; CDR3 length: 13; J gene: TRBJ2-3; V gene: TRBV18; D gene: NA; CDR3 DNA: TGTGCCAGCTCACCAATAGGCAAAGATACGCAGTATTTT; CDR3 protein: CASSPIGKDTQYF
clone size: NA; CDR3 length: 15; J gene: TRBJ2-5; V gene: TRBV12-3/TRBV12-4; D gene: NA; CDR3 DNA: TGTGCCAGCACCGCCGGGTTGGCGGGTGAAGAGACCCAGTACTTC; CDR3 protein: CASTAGLAGEETQYF
clone size: once; CDR3 length: 14; J gene: TRBJ2-7; V gene: TRBV25-1; D gene: NA; CDR3 DNA: TGTGCCAGCAGTGTACCGGGACTTCGATACGAGCAGTACTTC; CDR3 protein: CASSVPGLRYEQYF
clone size: NA; CDR3 length: 12; J gene: TRBJ2-5; V gene: TRBV12-3/TRBV12-4; D gene: NA; CDR3 DNA: TGTGCCAGCAATTTAGCAGGAGAGACCCAGTACTTC; CDR3 protein: CASNLAGETQYF
clone size: NA; CDR3 length: 14; J gene: TRBJ2-7; V gene: TRBV6-5; D gene: TRBD1; CDR3 DNA: TGTGCCAGCAGTTACAGCGGGACAGGGTACGAGCAGTACTTC; CDR3 protein: CASSYSGTGYEQYF
clone size: NA; CDR3 length: 16; J gene: TRBJ2-7; V gene: TRBV27; D gene: NA; CDR3 DNA: TGTGCCAGCAGTTTGGCAGCCGGGACGGTCTCCTACGAGCAGTACTTC; CDR3 protein: CASSLAAGTVSYEQYF
clone size: NA; CDR3 length: 13; J gene: TRBJ1-2; V gene: TRBV20-1; D gene: NA; CDR3 DNA: TGCAGTGCCAGTCAATTACGGGGGCATGGCTACACCTTC; CDR3 protein: CSASQLRGHGYTF
clone size: NA; CDR3 length: 17; J gene: TRBJ2-3; V gene: TRBV4-3; D gene: NA; CDR3 DNA: TGCGCCAGCAGCCAAGAGGGGCAGGGCAAAGGCACAGATACGCAGTATTTT; CDR3 protein: CASSQEGQGKGTDTQYF
clone size: NA; CDR3 length: 14; J gene: TRBJ2-1; V gene: TRBV3-1; D gene: TRBD2; CDR3 DNA: TGTGCCAGCAGCCCCGACCGGACTAGCCGAAGCCCGTTCTTC; CDR3 protein: CASSPDRTSRSPFF
clone size: NA; CDR3 length: 14; J gene: TRBJ2-7; V gene: TRBV6-2/TRBV6-3; D gene: NA; CDR3 DNA: TGTGCCAGCAGTCGACAGAAGAGGGACTCCGAGCAGTACTTC; CDR3 protein: CASSRQKRDSEQYF
clone size: NA; CDR3 length: 15; J gene: TRBJ2-1; V gene: TRBV28; D gene: NA; CDR3 DNA: TGTGCCAGCACCCTCCACCATAGGGGTTACAATGAGCGTTTCTTC; CDR3 protein: CASTLHHRGYNERFF
clone size: NA; CDR3 length: 13; J gene: TRBJ2-1; V gene: TRBV11-2; D gene: TRBD2; CDR3 DNA: TGTGCCAGCAGCTTAGCGGGACTAGTTGAGCAGTTCTTC; CDR3 protein: CASSLAGLVEQFF